This entry describes one T cell receptor beta chain. Germline V gives CDR1 SGHVS, CDR2 FQNEAQ. V trimming: 2 bases; J trimming: 7 bases; junction bases outside the gene matches: 6. The CDR3 has 14 residues. This record comes from a study of blood T cell repertoires in COVID-19. The table came from immunoSEQ multiplex PCR; TCRdb's copy has only in-frame clones and leaves some out. The sample consists of 50,000 to 75,000 clones, about three quarters of them appearing once. This TCR was sampled from a human donor in a cohort sampled during active COVID-19. Sequenced input: peripheral blood. The V and J genes are TRBV7-8 and TRBJ2-7; 9 bases map to TRBD1. CDR3 DNA sequence: TGTGCCAGCAGCTTAACTGGGACAGGGATGGAGCAGTACTTC. As protein: CASSLTGTGMEQYF.